The 21 T cell receptor beta chains below come from one sample, sequenced in a study of blood T cell repertoires in COVID-19. Sequencing used immunoSEQ multiplex PCR; TCRdb keeps in-frame clones, though not all of them. The sample shows roughly 170,000 clones, roughly nine tenths of them seen only once. Sequencing was carried out using peripheral blood. Receptors were obtained from a man between 65 and 80 years old with active or convalescent COVID-19.

The genes are TRBV27 and TRBJ1-2; TRBD1 is a possible D gene (6 bases). Germline values: CDR1 MNHEY, CDR2 SMNVEV (reference sequence). This CDR3 has 17 amino acids. Trimming removed 0 bases at V and 0 bases at J, with 14 bases between. The CDR3 DNA is TGTGCCAGCAGTTTATCGGGACATCCAGGGACTAACTATGGCTACACCTTC. Residues: CASSLSGHPGTNYGYTF.

This clone has a handful of counts. V gene TRBV7-2 combines with J gene TRBJ1-2; TRBD1 matches 10 bases. This CDR3 region has 13 residues. With 5 bases clipped from V and 5 bases from J, the junction kept 2 bases outside the gene matches. CDR1 SGHTA and CDR2 FQGNSA come from the germline V gene. The CDR3 loop reads CASSEGQGYGYTF. The CDR3 bases are TGTGCCAGCAGCGAGGGACAGGGGTATGGCTACACCTTC.

This clone was seen just once. The rearrangement joins TRBV6-5 to TRBJ1-4; a possible D gene is TRBD1 (6 bases). The CDR3 runs 13 residues. Germline V lookup: CDR1 MNHEY, CDR2 SVGAGI. V dropped 6 bases and J dropped 7 bases, with 12 bases sitting between them. CDR3 region: CASRGGDGEKLFF. The CDR3 region has the DNA TGTGCCAGCAGAGGGGGGGATGGTGAAAAACTGTTTTTT.

The rearrangement uses TRBV28 and TRBJ2-1, with 13 nucleotides matching TRBD2. Germline CDR1 is MDHEN and CDR2 is SYDVKM. The CDR3 contains 17 residues. Losses at the gene ends were 3 bases for V and 8 bases for J; bases not matched to a gene: 10. Here the CDR3 reads CASSFQRTSGRKYEQFF. For the CDR3, the DNA is TGTGCCAGCAGTTTTCAAAGGACTAGCGGGAGAAAGTATGAGCAGTTCTTC.

The rearrangement links TRBV27 to TRBJ2-3; TRBD1 aligns across 9 bases. This CDR3 is built from 19 residues. The V gene's germline CDR1 is MNHEY and CDR2 SMNVEV (reference sequence). V was pared by 0 bases and J by 3 bases, with 13 bases of the junction left unmatched. Here the CDR3 reads CASSLSPPGTGWSTDTQYF. The CDR3 DNA follows: TGTGCCAGCAGTTTATCCCCGCCCGGGACAGGGTGGAGTACAGATACGCAGTATTTT.

The genes are TRBV25-1 and TRBJ1-4; D not certain. V was pared by 2 bases and J by 11 bases, with 18 bases between. The germline CDR1 and CDR2 sequences are MGHDK and SYGVNS. This CDR3 contains 15 residues. The CDR3 region is CASSEREGYWEKLFF. The CDR3 nucleotides read TGTGCCAGCAGTGAACGAGAGGGTTACTGGGAGAAACTGTTTTTT.

The J gene is TRBJ1-2, the V gene TRBV24-1, with D hard to call. The CDR3 totals 15 residues. Germline V gene data show CDR1 as KGHDR and CDR2 as SFDVKD. Trimming removed 5 bases at V and 4 bases at J, with 16 bases between. The CDR3: CATSGGHGGGYGYTF. The CDR3 bases are TGTGCCACCAGTGGAGGGCACGGTGGAGGCTATGGCTACACCTTC.

This rearrangement joins TRBV7-2 to TRBJ2-3, with no clear D. V lost 2 bases to trimming and J lost 0 bases, with 12 bases between them. Germline V gives CDR1 SGHTA, CDR2 FQGNSA. The CDR3 length is 16 residues. CDR3 in DNA: TGTGCCAGCAGCTTACTACAGAGTCCTAGCACAGATACGCAGTATTTT. Translated: CASSLLQSPSTDTQYF.

This chain uses TRBV4-3 with TRBJ1-2; 10 bases are shared with TRBD1. V trimming: 4 bases; J trimming: 5 bases; junction bases outside the gene matches: 10. The CDR3 has 16 amino acids. From germline, CDR1 is LGHNA and CDR2 YSLEER. As DNA, the CDR3 is TGCGCCAGCAGCCGGGGACAGGGGCTGGTTGGGTATGGCTACACCTTC. Its translation: CASSRGQGLVGYGYTF.

The chain employs TRBV11-2 and TRBJ2-5; tentative D call: TRBD1 (5 bases). The ends were cut back, 6 bases at V and 4 bases at J, with 12 bases in the middle. Germline V gene data show CDR1 as SGHAT and CDR2 as FQNNGV. The CDR3 covers 13 residues. CDR3 in amino acids: CASSQGPGETQYF. The CDR3 DNA reads as TGTGCCAGCAGTCAGGGCCCGGGAGAGACCCAGTACTTC.

This sequence joins TRBV2 and TRBJ2-6, with a possible D match to TRBD2 (5 bases). The CDR3 length is 16 residues. Germline V gene sequence: CDR1 SNHLY, CDR2 FYNNEI. V was cut by 3 bases and J by 1 base, with 10 bases left in between. The CDR3 DNA sequence: TGTGCCAGCAGTGACCCCCCGGGGTCTGGGGCCAACGTCCTGACTTTC. Amino acids: CASSDPPGSGANVLTF.

The rearrangement joins TRBV7-9 to TRBJ1-1, with D perhaps matching TRBD1 (5 bases). This CDR3 has 13 residues. Germline assignment: CDR1 SEHNR and CDR2 FQNEAQ (reference sequence). Trimming took 4 bases from V and 3 from J, leaving 9 bases between them. The CDR3 spells CASSSQGHTEAFF. CDR3 coding DNA: TGTGCCAGCAGCTCCCAGGGTCACACTGAAGCTTTCTTT.

The chain carries TRBV20-1 and TRBJ2-7; no reliable D call. Germline-derived CDR1 and CDR2 are DFQATT and SNEGSKA (reference sequence). Trimming pared 3 bases from V and 0 bases from J, leaving 9 bases between. The CDR3 contains 13 residues. CDR3 sequence: CSASQVRSYEQYF. CDR3 DNA sequence: TGCAGTGCTAGTCAGGTCCGCTCCTACGAGCAGTACTTC.

This clone appeared once. CDR3 loop: CASSLNSVEAFF. The CDR3 bases are TGTGCCAGCAGCTTGAACTCCGTTGAAGCTTTCTTT. This chain uses TRBV7-9 with TRBJ1-1, with D uncertain. Germline V gene lookup returns CDR1 SEHNR and CDR2 FQNEAQ (reference sequence). The CDR3 is 12 residues long. V shed 3 bases and J shed 7 bases, with 9 bases lying between them.

The V gene is TRBV5-1, the J gene TRBJ2-6; no clear D. The ends were cut back, 0 bases at V and 0 bases at J, with 10 bases in the middle. Germline CDR1 and CDR2: SGHRS and YFSETQ. CDR3 size: 17 residues. The CDR3 protein is CASSLAVSRSGANVLTF. The CDR3 region has the DNA TGCGCCAGCAGCTTGGCCGTCTCGCGCTCTGGGGCCAACGTCCTGACTTTC. The complete variable domain, with remaining parts taken from reference TRBV5-1 and TRBJ2-6, reads KAGVTQTPRYLIKTRGQQVTLSCSPISGHRSVSWYQQTPGQGLQFLFEYFSETQRNKGNFPGRFSGRQFSNSRSEMNVSTLELGDSALYLCASSLAVSRSGANVLTFGAGSRLTVL.

The chain couples TRBV19 to TRBJ1-6; D is undetermined. With 5 bases removed from V and 9 bases from J, the gap between germline ends came to 11 bases. The CDR3 contains 13 residues. CDR1 and CDR2 (germline): LNHDA, SQIVND (reference sequence). In nucleotides, the CDR3 is TGTGCCAGTAGTCTCCCGGGAGCTTCACCCCTCCACTTT. This translates into CASSLPGASPLHF.

The chain has TRBV5-1 and TRBJ1-5; D gene unclear. The V gene's germline CDR1 is SGHRS and CDR2 YFSETQ. The CDR3 spans 16 residues. Between the trimmed V and J ends, which lost 1 base and 0 bases, there was a span of 11 bases. The CDR3 nucleotides read TGCGCCAGCAGCTTGTTGGGCCTGGATAGCAATCAGCCCCAGCATTTT. It yields the protein CASSLLGLDSNQPQHF.

The J gene is TRBJ1-3, the V gene TRBV9; 7 bases agree with TRBD1. From germline, CDR1 is SGDLS and CDR2 YYNGEE. The J segment lost 0 bases and the V segment lost 3 bases, leaving 3 bases of the junction unmatched. There are 15 residues in the CDR3. Written as DNA, the CDR3 is TGTGCCAGCAGCGGACAGGGAAGCTCTGGAAACACCATATATTTT. Protein: CASSGQGSSGNTIYF.

The chain uses TRBV2 and TRBJ1-2; the match to TRBD1 covers 7 bases. This CDR3 is 15 amino acids long. Germline V lookup: CDR1 SNHLY, CDR2 FYNNEI. Losses at the gene ends were 5 bases for V and 4 bases for J; bases not matched to a gene: 10. CDR3 coding DNA: TGTGCCAGCAGTCAAAGGGACAGAAGCTTCTATGGCTACACCTTC. The encoded protein is CASSQRDRSFYGYTF.

This rearrangement joins TRBV7-6 to TRBJ2-5, with D uncertain. V was pared by 4 bases and J by 1 base, with 7 bases between. This CDR3 spans 13 amino acids. From germline, CDR1 is SGHVS and CDR2 FNYEAQ. The CDR3 sequence is CASSSSFQETQYF. The DNA of the CDR3 is TGTGCCAGCAGCTCTTCCTTCCAAGAGACCCAGTACTTC.

In nucleotides, the CDR3 is TGTGCCAGCAGCCTTAGCTCCTACGAGCAGTACTTC. Protein: CASSLSSYEQYF. The chain combines TRBV5-5 with TRBJ2-7; the D is unclear. The V gene's germline CDR1 is SGHKS and CDR2 YYEKEE (reference sequence). The CDR3 contains 12 residues. Trimming stripped 4 bases from V and 0 bases from J, with 5 bases between.